This T cell receptor beta chain was retrieved from a study of cytomegalovirus exposure and HLA in healthy donors. PCR involved 60 Vbeta and 13 Jbeta primers. In the authors' methods: In a later analysis, of around 80 million unique beta chains, approximately 10 million appeared in at least two donors. Libraries were prepared by immunoSEQ multiplex PCR; TCRdb keeps only in-frame clonotypes and omits some of them. V and J calls and clone size are as listed in that table; D and trimming were resolved from the DNA. The sample carries about 170,000 clones, approximately 79% recorded once. CDR3 length equals 14 residues. Germline values: CDR1 LNHDA, CDR2 SQIVND (reference sequence). V was cut by 6 bases and J by 4 bases, with 16 bases left in between. Study conclusions and caveats: Available immune exposure information was restricted to CMV serostatus only. Some TCR beta chains (about 180 of them) were listed as cytomegalovirus-associated.

As to this clone: Antigen unknown.

The specimen was PBMCs. This TCR was sampled from a man between 40 and 49 years old in good health and CMV-seropositive. The gene calls are TRBV19 and TRBJ2-7, with D perhaps TRBD1 (6 bases). The CDR3 DNA reads as TGTGCCAGTAGGTCTCAGGGGCTGGGATACGAGCAGTACTTC. Its protein product is CASRSQGLGYEQYF.